The 11 T cell receptor beta chains below were found in one sample sequenced in a study of cytomegalovirus exposure and HLA in healthy donors. Here immunoSEQ multiplex PCR was the method, and the copy in TCRdb shows in-frame clones only, minus some. The sample has roughly 270,000 clones; more than 75% are singletons. Sequencing input: PBMCs. These receptors all stem from a woman under 30 in good health and CMV-seronegative.

In regard to this clone: Other DNA variants within this sample encode the same CDR3. The J gene is TRBJ2-2, the V gene TRBV4-3, with 7 positions matching TRBD2. V gave up 0 bases and J gave up 5 bases; unmatched junction bases: 0. The length of the CDR3 is 14 residues. CDR1 and CDR2 from the germline V gene are LGHNA and YSLEER. The CDR3 DNA is TGCGCCAGCAGCCAAGAGGGGGGGACCGGGGAGCTGTTTTTT. As protein: CASSQEGGTGELFF.

The chain joins TRBV5-8 to TRBJ2-7; no definite D call. CDR3 size: 15 residues. The germline V and J ends were trimmed by 2 bases and 2 bases, with 14 bases remaining between them. Germline V lookup: CDR1 SGHTS, CDR2 YDEGEE. CDR3 residues: CASSFPRMSPYEQYF. The CDR3 DNA sequence: TGTGCCAGCAGCTTCCCTAGGATGTCCCCCTACGAGCAGTACTTC.

V usage is TRBV9 and J usage is TRBJ1-2; the match to TRBD1 covers 9 bases. This CDR3 is 14 amino acids long. Germline CDR1 SGDLS, CDR2 YYNGEE. J lost 4 bases, V lost 4 bases, and 5 bases had no gene match. This chain's CDR3 is CASSTRDRAYGYTF. CDR3 DNA sequence: TGTGCCAGCAGCACCCGGGACAGGGCCTATGGCTACACCTTC.

This sequence joins TRBV10-3 and TRBJ1-5; 7 positions match TRBD1. With 5 bases clipped from V and 2 bases from J, the junction kept 9 bases outside the gene matches. There are 16 residues in the CDR3. From germline, CDR1 is ENHRY and CDR2 SYGVKD. The CDR3 DNA is TGTGCCATCAGTAACTCAGGGGGAATCGGCAATCAGCCCCAGCATTTT. Translating gives CAISNSGGIGNQPQHF.

The V and J genes are TRBV27 and TRBJ1-2; no reliable D call. The CDR3 totals 13 residues. Germline V gives CDR1 MNHEY, CDR2 SMNVEV (reference sequence). Deletions cut 5 bases from V and 8 bases from J, with 15 bases between. CDR3: CASSPIDRGGYTF. The CDR3 bases are TGTGCCAGCAGTCCTATCGATCGAGGCGGCTACACCTTC.

This chain connects TRBV25-1 to TRBJ1-2, with D hard to call. CDR3 length equals 11 residues. Germline values: CDR1 MGHDK, CDR2 SYGVNS. The ends were cut back, 4 bases at V and 8 bases at J, with 8 bases in the middle. CDR3: CASSGAGGYTF. The CDR3 coding sequence is TGTGCCAGCAGTGGTGCCGGGGGCTACACCTTC.

V is TRBV6-6 and J is TRBJ2-7; D may be TRBD2 (5 bases). This CDR3 is built from 16 residues. The V end was cut by 0 bases, the J end by 5 bases, with 17 bases between. The V gene's germline CDR1 is MNHNY and CDR2 SVGAGI (reference sequence). CDR3 DNA sequence: TGTGCCAGCAGTTACTCGTCGGGGTATGGCCCCCACGAGCAGTACTTC. Translating it yields CASSYSSGYGPHEQYF.

This clone was picked up one time. V usage is TRBV2 and J usage is TRBJ2-7; 7 bases fit TRBD1. This CDR3 contains 14 residues. V lost 1 base, J lost 3 bases, and 3 bases stayed unmatched. Germline-derived CDR1 and CDR2 are SNHLY and FYNNEI. The CDR3 coding sequence is TGTGCCAGCAGTGAAGGGACAGGTATCTACGAGCAGTACTTC. It yields the protein CASSEGTGIYEQYF.

This clone was picked up a small number of times. The junction departs from germline at one end; a sequencing error may be responsible. V is TRBV12-5 and J is TRBJ2-7, with 7 bases identical to TRBD1. Germline CDR1 is LGHNT and CDR2 is FRNRAP. The CDR3 runs to 11 residues. As DNA, the CDR3 is TGTGCTAGTGGCCCTGACAGGGTAAATACCTTC. It specifies CASGPDRVNTF.

V gene TRBV4-1 combines with J gene TRBJ1-4; D is unclear. The CDR3 contains 16 residues. Trimming removed 0 bases from V and 8 bases from J, with 16 bases in between. Per the germline V gene, CDR1 is MGHRA and CDR2 is YSYEKL. The CDR3 DNA sequence: TGCGCCAGCAGCCAAGATATTGCTCGGCGGAGAGAAAAACTGTTTTTT. This encodes CASSQDIARRREKLFF.

This chain joins TRBV7-2 and TRBJ2-2; 7 nucleotides agree with TRBD1. Trimming removed 8 bases from V and 5 bases from J; junction bases left unmatched: 8. CDR1 is SGHTA, CDR2 FQGNSA, per germline. The CDR3 has 14 residues. CDR3 sequence (DNA): TGTGCCAGCCAAGGGGGCTTGAGAACCGGGGAGCTGTTTTTT. As protein: CASQGGLRTGELFF.